The 9 T cell receptor beta chains reported below all come from one sample, sequenced in a study of T cells in Graves' hyperthyroidism and ophthalmopathy. Researchers amplified the TCR beta CDR3 regions from RNA transcripts. With the HTBI primer set, the TCR CDR3 went through a first round of RT-PCR. Each CDR3 protein gets one entry after TCRdb re-called the multiplex PCR reads with MiXCR. The table shows hundreds of thousands of distinct CDR3 sequences, with approximately 44% occurring only once. The sample consisted of peripheral blood or thyroid tissue (not recorded which). Receptor source: a woman aged 18-29 years with Graves' hyperthyroidism.

This clonotype was observed many times. CDR3 sequence (DNA): TGTGCCAGTAGCGGAAAAGTAAATCAGCCCCAGCATTTT. It yields the protein CASSGKVNQPQHF. This chain links TRBV19 with TRBJ1-5; D remains unclear. The CDR3 covers 13 residues. CDR1 and CDR2 from the germline V gene are LNHDA and SQIVND (reference sequence). V lost 6 bases to trimming and J lost 4 bases, with 10 bases between them.

This chain joins TRBV6-4 and TRBJ2-5; the match to TRBD2 covers 14 bases. Germline assignment: CDR1 MRHNA and CDR2 SNTAGT. Losses at the gene ends were 6 bases for V and 5 bases for J; bases not matched to a gene: 5. This CDR3 comprises 15 residues. Written as DNA, the CDR3 is TGTGCCAGCAGGGCTGGGACTAGCGGGAGTGAGACCCAGTACTTC. Translated, it gives CASRAGTSGSETQYF.

The chain has TRBV20-1 and TRBJ2-7; 7 bases match TRBD1. The germline V gene encodes CDR1 DFQATT and CDR2 SNEGSKA (reference sequence). The CDR3 is 13 amino acids. The trim removed 4 bases at V and 3 bases at J, leaving 6 bases unmatched. The CDR3 DNA reads as TGCAGTGCTACAAGTACAGGGGTCTACGAGCAGTACTTC. Translation gives CSATSTGVYEQYF.

This clonotype was detected ten times or more. V usage is TRBV9 and J usage is TRBJ1-6; D is uncertain. V was shortened by 2 bases and J by 10 bases, with 10 bases between the two germline ends. Germline lookup yields CDR1 SGDLS and CDR2 YYNGEE. The CDR3 contains 13 residues. The DNA of the CDR3 is TGTGCCAGCAGCGTGTACAGTGACTCACCCCTCCACTTT. Protein product: CASSVYSDSPLHF.

Comments on this clonotype: This clone may be a read error of a much larger clone one base away. The chain uses TRBV29-1 and TRBJ2-7, with 7 positions matching TRBD2. The CDR3 has 14 amino acids. The V gene's germline CDR1 is SQVTM and CDR2 ANQGSEA. The ends lost 2 bases at V and 2 bases at J; junction bases unmatched: 6. The CDR3 sequence is CSVEYGGGTYEQYF. The CDR3 DNA follows: TGCAGCGTTGAATATGGCGGGGGAACCTACGAGCAGTACTTC.

V usage is TRBV12-3 or TRBV12-4 and J usage is TRBJ1-3, with 7 bases identical to TRBD1. V shed 2 bases, J shed 4 bases, and the junction held 11 bases outside the gene matches. The CDR3 is 17 amino acids. The CDR3 region has the DNA TGTGCCAGCAGTTTATCCCGGGACAGCGGCAACGGAAACACCATATATTTT. It yields the protein CASSLSRDSGNGNTIYF.

Concerning this clonotype: An end of the junction does not agree with germline; a read error may underlie this. The chain employs TRBV10-3 and TRBJ2-1; TRBD2 matches at 12 bases. The germline V gene encodes CDR1 ENHRY and CDR2 SYGVKD. CDR3 size: 15 residues. The CDR3 spells CASSYGTSGLNEQFF. CDR3 coding DNA: TGTGCCAGCAGTTACGGGACTAGCGGGCTCAATGAGCAGTTCTTC.

There are a few counts of this clonotype. This chain joins TRBV20-1 and TRBJ2-7; unclear D gene. The CDR3 totals 11 residues. Germline CDR1 DFQATT, CDR2 SNEGSKA (reference sequence). V lost 6 bases, J lost 6 bases, and 12 bases lay in between. CDR3 amino acids: CSAVLVLEQYF. The CDR3, as DNA: TGCAGTGCGGTCCTAGTTCTCGAGCAGTACTTC.

On this clonotype itself: The junction departs from germline at one end; a sequencing error may be responsible. The V call is TRBV7-3, the J call TRBJ1-2; TRBD1 aligns across 7 bases. CDR1 SGHTA and CDR2 FQGTGA come from the germline V gene. The CDR3 has 15 residues. The CDR3 region has the DNA TGCGCCAGCAGCTTGGAGCGACAGGGACCCTATGGCTACACCTTC. This translates into CASSLERQGPYGYTF.